This T cell receptor beta chain derives from a study of T cells after yellow fever vaccination. Study as a whole: Fractions of low cell number were prepared using SMART-Seq v4 Ultra Low Input. Study results and limitations: Across the CD4 and CD8 compartments, a small share of clonotypes was present in both. A secondary response was less intense yet reached its peak sooner, at day 5 versus 15.

Trimming cost V 4 bases and J 3 bases; bases outside gene matches: 3. This CDR3 has 14 amino acids. CDR1 is SGHVS, CDR2 FNYEAQ, per germline. Only a few counts were recorded for this clonotype. TCRdb called the 5' RACE reads again in MiXCR, with one record for every CDR3 protein. The sample shows over 85,000 distinct CDR3 sequences, more than 7.5% of them seen only once. The chain carries TRBV7-6 and TRBJ1-1, with TRBD1 matching 9 bases. The sequence was obtained from a man aged 18 to 29 who received the YFV17D yellow fever vaccine. This specimen consisted of CD8+ T cells not binding an NS4B(214-222) dextramer, sorted from PBMCs, obtained roughly 14 days after the first yellow fever vaccination. The CDR3 loop is CASSSRDRDTEAFF. In DNA, the CDR3 is TGTGCCAGCAGCTCTCGGGACAGGGACACTGAAGCTTTCTTT.